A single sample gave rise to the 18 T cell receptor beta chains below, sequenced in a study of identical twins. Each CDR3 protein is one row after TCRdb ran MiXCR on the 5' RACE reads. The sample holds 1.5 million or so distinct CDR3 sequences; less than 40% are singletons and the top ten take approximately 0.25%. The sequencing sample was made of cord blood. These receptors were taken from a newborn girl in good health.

CDR3 sequence (DNA): TGTGCCAGCAGTTTATCGTGGCGGGGACGCACAGATACGCAGTATTTT. Its protein product is CASSLSWRGRTDTQYF. The chain is built from TRBV27 and TRBJ2-3; perhaps TRBD2 as D (6 bases). The CDR3 sequence is 16 residues long. CDR1 is MNHEY, CDR2 SMNVEV, per germline (reference sequence). Trimming removed 0 bases at V and 1 base at J, with 11 bases between.

CDR3 in DNA: TGCAGTGCTAGAGAATACAGGGGGCAGGTTTCAGGAGATACGCAGTATTTT. It encodes CSAREYRGQVSGDTQYF. This sequence joins TRBV20-1 and TRBJ2-3, with 9 bases that match TRBD1. V dropped 0 bases and J dropped 5; count of bases not matched to a gene: 12. Germline lookup yields CDR1 DFQATT and CDR2 SNEGSKA (reference sequence). This CDR3 comprises 17 residues.

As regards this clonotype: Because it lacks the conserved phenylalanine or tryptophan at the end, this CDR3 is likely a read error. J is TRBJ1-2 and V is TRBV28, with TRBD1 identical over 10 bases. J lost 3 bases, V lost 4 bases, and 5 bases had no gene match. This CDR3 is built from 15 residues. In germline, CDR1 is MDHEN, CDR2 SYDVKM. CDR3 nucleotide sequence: TGTGCCAGCAGTTCCACCGGGACAGGGGACTATGGCTACACCTTA. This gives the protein CASSSTGTGDYGYTL.

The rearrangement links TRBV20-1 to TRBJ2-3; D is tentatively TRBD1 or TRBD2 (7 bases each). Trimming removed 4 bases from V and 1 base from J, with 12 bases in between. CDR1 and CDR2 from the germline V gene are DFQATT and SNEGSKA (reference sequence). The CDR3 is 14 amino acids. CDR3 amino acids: CSATGGQGTDTQYF. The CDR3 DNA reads TGCAGTGCTACGGGAGGACAGGGCACAGATACGCAGTATTTT.

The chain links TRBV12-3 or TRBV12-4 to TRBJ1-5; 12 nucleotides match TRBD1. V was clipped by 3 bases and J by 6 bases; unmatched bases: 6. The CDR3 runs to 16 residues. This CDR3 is CASSFWDRGQSQPQHF. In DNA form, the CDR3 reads TGTGCCAGCAGTTTCTGGGACAGGGGGCAGAGTCAGCCCCAGCATTTT.

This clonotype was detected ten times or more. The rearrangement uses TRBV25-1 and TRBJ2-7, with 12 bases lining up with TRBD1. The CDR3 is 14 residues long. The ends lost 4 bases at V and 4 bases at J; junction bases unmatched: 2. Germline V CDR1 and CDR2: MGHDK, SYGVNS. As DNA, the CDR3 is TGTGCCAGCAGTGCGGGACAGGGGGCTTACGAGCAGTACTTC. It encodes CASSAGQGAYEQYF.

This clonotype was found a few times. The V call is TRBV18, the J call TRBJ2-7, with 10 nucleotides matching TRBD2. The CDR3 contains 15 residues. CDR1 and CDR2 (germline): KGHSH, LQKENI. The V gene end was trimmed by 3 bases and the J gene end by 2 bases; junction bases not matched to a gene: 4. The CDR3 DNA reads TGTGCCAGCTCACCTCTAGCGGGAGCTGCCTACGAGCAGTACTTC. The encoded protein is CASSPLAGAAYEQYF.

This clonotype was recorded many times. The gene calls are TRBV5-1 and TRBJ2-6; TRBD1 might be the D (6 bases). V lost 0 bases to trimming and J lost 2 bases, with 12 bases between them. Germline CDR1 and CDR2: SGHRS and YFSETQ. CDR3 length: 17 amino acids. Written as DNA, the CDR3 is TGCGCCAGCAGCTTGGCCTTAACAGGGACTGGGGCCAACGTCCTGACTTTC. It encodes CASSLALTGTGANVLTF.

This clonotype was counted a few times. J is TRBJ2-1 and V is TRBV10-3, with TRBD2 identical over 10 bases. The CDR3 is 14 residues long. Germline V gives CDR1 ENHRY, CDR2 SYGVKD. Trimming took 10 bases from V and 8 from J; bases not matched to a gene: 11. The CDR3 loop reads CATKVTSGNDEQFF. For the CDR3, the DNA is TGTGCCACGAAGGTCACTAGCGGGAACGATGAGCAGTTCTTC.

CDR3 nucleotides: TGTGCCATCAGTGAGTCCCCGGGAGAGACCCAGTACTTC. Protein sequence: CAISESPGETQYF. This chain links TRBV10-3 with TRBJ2-5; D is unresolved. The CDR3 contains 13 residues. Germline-derived CDR1 and CDR2 are ENHRY and SYGVKD. V was pared by 0 bases and J by 4 bases, with 6 bases between.

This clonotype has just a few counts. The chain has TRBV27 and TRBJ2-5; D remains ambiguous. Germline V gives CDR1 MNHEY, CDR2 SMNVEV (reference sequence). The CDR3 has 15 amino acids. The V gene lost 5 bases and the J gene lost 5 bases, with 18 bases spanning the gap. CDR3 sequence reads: CASSPSRVGTETQYF. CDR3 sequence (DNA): TGTGCCAGCAGTCCAAGTCGGGTAGGAACGGAGACCCAGTACTTC.

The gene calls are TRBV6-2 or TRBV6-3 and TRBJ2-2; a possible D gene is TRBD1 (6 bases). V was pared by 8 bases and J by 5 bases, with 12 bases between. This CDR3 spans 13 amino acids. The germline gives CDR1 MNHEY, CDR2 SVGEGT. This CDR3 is CASSGARTGELFF. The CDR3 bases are TGTGCCAGCTCAGGGGCAAGAACCGGGGAGCTGTTTTTT.

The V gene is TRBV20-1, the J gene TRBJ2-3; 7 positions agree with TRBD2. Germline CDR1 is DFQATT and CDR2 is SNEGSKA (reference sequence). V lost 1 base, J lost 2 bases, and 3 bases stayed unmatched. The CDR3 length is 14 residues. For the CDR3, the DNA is TGCAGTGCTAGAGGGGGAGGGTACACAGATACGCAGTATTTT. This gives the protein CSARGGGYTDTQYF.

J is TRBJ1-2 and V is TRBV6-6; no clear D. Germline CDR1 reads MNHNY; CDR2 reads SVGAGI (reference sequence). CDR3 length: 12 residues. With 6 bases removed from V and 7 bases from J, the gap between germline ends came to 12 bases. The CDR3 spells CASSSDSLGYTF. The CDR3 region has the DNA TGTGCCAGCAGCTCCGACTCTCTTGGCTACACCTTC.

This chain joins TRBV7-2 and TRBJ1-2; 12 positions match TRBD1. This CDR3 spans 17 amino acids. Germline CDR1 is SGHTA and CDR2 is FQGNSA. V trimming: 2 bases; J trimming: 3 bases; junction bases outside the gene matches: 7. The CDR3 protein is CASSLLGQGAPYYGYTF. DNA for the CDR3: TGTGCCAGCAGCTTATTGGGACAGGGGGCCCCCTACTATGGCTACACCTTC.

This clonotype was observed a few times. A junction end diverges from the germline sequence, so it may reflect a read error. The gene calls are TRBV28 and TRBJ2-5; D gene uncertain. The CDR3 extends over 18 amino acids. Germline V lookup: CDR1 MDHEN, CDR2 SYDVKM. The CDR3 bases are TGCGCCAGCAGTTTTTTGCCCGAAAGGCCCCGGGCCCAAGAGACCCAGTACTTC. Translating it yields CASSFLPERPRAQETQYF.

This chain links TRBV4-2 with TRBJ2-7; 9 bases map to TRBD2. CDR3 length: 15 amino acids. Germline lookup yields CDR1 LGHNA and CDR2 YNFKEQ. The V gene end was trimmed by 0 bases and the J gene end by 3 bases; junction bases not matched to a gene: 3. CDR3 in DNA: TGTGCCAGCAGCCAAGAGCCTAGCGGGGACTACGAGCAGTACTTC. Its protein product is CASSQEPSGDYEQYF.

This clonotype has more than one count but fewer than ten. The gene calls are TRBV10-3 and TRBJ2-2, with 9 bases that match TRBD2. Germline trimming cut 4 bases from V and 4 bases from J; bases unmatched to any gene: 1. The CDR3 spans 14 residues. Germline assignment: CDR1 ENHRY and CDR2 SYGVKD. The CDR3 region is CAISGTSVTGELFF. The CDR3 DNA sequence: TGTGCCATCAGTGGGACTAGCGTCACCGGGGAGCTGTTTTTT.